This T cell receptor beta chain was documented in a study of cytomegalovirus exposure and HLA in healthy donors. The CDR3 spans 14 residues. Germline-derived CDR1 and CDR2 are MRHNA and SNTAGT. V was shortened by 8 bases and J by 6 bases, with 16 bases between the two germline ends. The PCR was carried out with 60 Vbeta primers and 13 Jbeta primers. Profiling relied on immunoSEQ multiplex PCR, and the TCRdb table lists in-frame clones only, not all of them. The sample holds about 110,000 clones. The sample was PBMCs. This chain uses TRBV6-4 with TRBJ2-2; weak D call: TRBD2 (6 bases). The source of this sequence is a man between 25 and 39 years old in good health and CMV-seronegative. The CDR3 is CASSLIPGAGELFF. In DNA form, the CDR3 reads TGTGCCAGCTCCCTTATCCCGGGGGCCGGGGAGCTGTTTTTT.